The 5 T cell receptor beta chains listed next were all sequenced from one sample in a study of T cells in Graves' hyperthyroidism and ophthalmopathy (dated by TCRdb to between 2019 and 2020). Libraries were made using multiplex PCR. Sequencing was performed on an Illumina HiSeq 2000. Amplification of TCR beta CDR3 regions was carried out from RNA transcripts. For the first round of RT-PCR on the TCR CDR3, the HTBI primer set was used together with the Qiagen OneStep RT-PCR kit. Through fastp at Q25 and MiXCR, TCRdb rebuilt clones from the public reads, retaining in-frame beta chains. Rows with one shared CDR3 protein collapse into an entry with the most common genes and DNA. This sample comprises 640,000 or so distinct CDR3 sequences, approximately 14% of them detected only once. The ten most abundant clones make up roughly 7% of the sample. The sequenced sample was blood. The source of these receptors is a woman between 18 and 30 years old with Graves' ophthalmopathy.

The sample holds a few counts of this clonotype. This may come from a read error, since a much larger clone is one base off. The chain uses TRBV6-2 or TRBV6-3 and TRBJ2-5; 7 bases line up with TRBD1. CDR3 size: 17 residues. CDR1 and CDR2 (germline): MNHEY, SVGEGT. The CDR3 region has the DNA TGTACCAGCAGTTATTCGGACAGGAGCCCGAGGGGAGAGACCCAGTACTTC. Encoded protein: CTSSYSDRSPRGETQYF.

This clonotype was seen a handful of times. The chain recombines TRBV9 with TRBJ1-4; D unclear. The germline V gene has CDR1 SGDLS and CDR2 YYNGEE. The CDR3 is 16 amino acids. V was cut by 0 bases and J by 0 bases, with 9 bases left in between. The CDR3 bases are TGTGCCAGCAGCGTAGATCCCACCGCAACTAATGAAAAACTGTTTTTT. This codes for CASSVDPTATNEKLFF.

This clonotype was observed a few times. This chain joins TRBV20-1 and TRBJ2-7, with 8 bases matching TRBD1. Germline V gene data show CDR1 as DFQATT and CDR2 as SNEGSKA (reference sequence). After removal of 3 bases from V and 0 bases from J, the junction contained 19 bases not matched to a gene. The CDR3 totals 19 residues. CDR3 nucleotides: TGCAGTGCTAGTGGATCGGCCAGGGGGATGACAGGGGACTCCTACGAGCAGTACTTC. Its protein is CSASGSARGMTGDSYEQYF.

This chain links TRBV20-1 with TRBJ1-5; the D is unclear. The germline V gene encodes CDR1 DFQATT and CDR2 SNEGSKA (reference sequence). Trimming cost V 4 bases and J 3 bases, with 19 bases left between them. This CDR3 has 16 residues. The CDR3 region is CSAILVRQEPNQPQHF. The DNA for the CDR3 is TGCAGTGCTATTTTAGTTAGGCAGGAGCCCAATCAGCCCCAGCATTTT.

At least ten counts were recorded for this clonotype. The chain uses TRBV6-2 or TRBV6-3 and TRBJ2-1; D may match TRBD1 or TRBD2 (5 bases each). Trimming removed 3 bases from V and 5 bases from J, with 8 bases in between. The CDR3 has 13 residues. From germline, CDR1 is MNHEY and CDR2 SVGEGT. The CDR3 loop is CASSYGTHNEQFF. CDR3 coding DNA: TGTGCCAGCAGTTATGGGACCCACAATGAGCAGTTCTTC.